This TCR beta chain was documented in a study of shared clonotypes between healthy human individuals. Study information: CD4 naive cells filled three plates per donor, CD4 memory three, CD8 naive two and CD8 memory one.

TCRdb's table, derived via immunoSEQ multiplex PCR, lists solely in-frame clones and lacks some. The sample comprises some 630,000 clones, approximately 96% of which are singletons, and approximately 0.12% rests with the top ten. Positively selected for CCR7, the CD45RO-negative cells used as naive CD8 cells excluded terminally differentiated effector memory CD45RA+ cells. The receptor comes from a woman aged 25 to 39 in good health. Material for sequencing was naive CD8+ T cells sorted from blood.

The CDR3 sequence: CASSQTSGRGETQYF. The CDR3 coding sequence is TGTGCCAGCAGCCAGACTAGCGGGAGAGGAGAGACCCAGTACTTC. This chain links TRBV14 with TRBJ2-5, with TRBD2 matching 12 bases. The length of the CDR3 is 15 residues. From germline, CDR1 is SGHDN and CDR2 FVKESK. V lost 3 bases, J lost 4 bases, and 3 bases stayed unmatched. The whole variable domain, remainder taken from reference TRBV14 and TRBJ2-5, is EAGVTQFPSHSVIEKGQTVTLRCDPISGHDNLYWYRRVMGKEIKFLLHFVKESKQDESGMPNNRFLAERTGGTYSTLKVQPAELEDSGVYFCASSQTSGRGETQYFGPGTRLLVL.